The 23 T cell receptor beta chains reported below all come from one sample, sequenced in a study of T cell changes during pregnancy in multiple sclerosis. Profiling relied on immunoSEQ multiplex PCR, and the TCRdb table lists in-frame clones only, not all of them. The sample consists of approximately 20,000 clones, about 90% of them appearing once. This specimen was CD8+ T cells from peripheral blood mononuclear cells, taken after pregnancy. These receptor sequences come from a female donor with multiple sclerosis, enrolled in a pregnancy study.

With respect to this clone: An end of the junction differs from the germline gene, which may be a read error. The chain is built from TRBV13 and TRBJ1-1; possible D gene TRBD1, 6 bases. Germline values: CDR1 PRHDT, CDR2 FYEKMQ (reference sequence). This CDR3 has 14 amino acids. CDR3 DNA sequence: TGTGCCAGCAGCCTAGGGGGAGAGTGTACTGAAGCTTTCTTT. This sequence encodes CASSLGGECTEAFF.

The V gene is TRBV7-2, the J gene TRBJ2-1; TRBD2 matches 8 bases. Germline CDR1 SGHTA, CDR2 FQGNSA. This CDR3 has 16 amino acids. The ends lost 3 bases at V and 4 bases at J; junction bases unmatched: 8. The CDR3 coding sequence is TGTGCCAGCAGCTTCCCGGGGCTAGCGGGTTACAATGAGCAGTTCTTC. Amino acids: CASSFPGLAGYNEQFF.

This rearrangement joins TRBV27 to TRBJ2-7, with 10 bases aligning to TRBD1. V lost 7 bases to trimming and J lost 5 bases; unmatched junction nucleotides: 8. The germline CDR1 and CDR2 sequences are MNHEY and SMNVEV (reference sequence). The CDR3 totals 14 residues. The CDR3: CASKGQGFAHEQYF. The CDR3 DNA follows: TGTGCCAGCAAGGGACAGGGGTTCGCTCACGAGCAGTACTTC.

The chain carries TRBV6-1 and TRBJ2-3, with a tentative D call TRBD1 (5 bases). This CDR3 is 15 amino acids long. CDR1 and CDR2 (germline): MNHNS, SASEGT. V was clipped by 1 base and J by 5 bases, with 13 bases between them. The CDR3 reads CASSEVLGEKDTQYF. CDR3 nucleotide sequence: TGTGCCAGCAGTGAAGTGCTAGGGGAAAAAGATACGCAGTATTTT.

The chain combines TRBV29-1 with TRBJ2-7; TRBD2 aligns across 8 bases. In germline, CDR1 is SQVTM, CDR2 ANQGSEA. J lost 4 bases, V lost 4 bases, and 6 bases had no gene match. CDR3 length equals 13 residues. CDR3 coding DNA: TGCAGCGTTGCGACTAGCGAGCATTACGAGCAGTACTTC. This encodes CSVATSEHYEQYF.

The chain recombines TRBV7-9 with TRBJ2-7; TRBD1 might be the D (5 bases). V lost 3 bases, J lost 6 bases, and 12 bases lay in between. Per the germline V gene, CDR1 is SEHNR and CDR2 is FQNEAQ (reference sequence). This CDR3 spans 13 amino acids. CDR3 sequence reads: CASSFKGASEQYF. Written as DNA, the CDR3 is TGTGCCAGCAGCTTCAAAGGGGCTAGCGAGCAGTACTTC.

The chain uses TRBV2 and TRBJ1-1, with D possibly TRBD1 on 5 matching bases. Germline-derived CDR1 and CDR2 are SNHLY and FYNNEI. Trimming pared 0 bases from V and 4 bases from J, leaving 9 bases between. This CDR3 is built from 14 residues. CDR3 in amino acids: CASSEALRGTEAFF. The CDR3 coding sequence is TGTGCCAGCAGTGAAGCGCTAAGGGGCACTGAAGCTTTCTTT.

The chain joins TRBV5-1 to TRBJ2-5, with 10 bases lining up with TRBD1. This CDR3 is built from 15 residues. J was trimmed by 5 bases and V by 4 bases; bases with no gene match: 8. Germline loops: CDR1 SGHRS, CDR2 YFSETQ. The DNA for the CDR3 is TGCGCCAGCAGCACTCGGACAGGGGGTTATGAGACCCAGTACTTC. As protein: CASSTRTGGYETQYF.

This clone was counted a few times. V usage is TRBV6-4 and J usage is TRBJ2-1; TRBD1 agrees at 8 bases. CDR3 length: 16 residues. Unmatched junction bases numbered 7, after V lost 0 bases and J lost 6 bases. Germline CDR1 is MRHNA and CDR2 is SNTAGT. CDR3 DNA sequence: TGTGCCAGCAGTGACTCGAGTGTGACAGGGGTCAATGAGCAGTTCTTC. Translated, it gives CASSDSSVTGVNEQFF.

The chain carries TRBV29-1 and TRBJ2-1; 10 bases agree with TRBD2. Germline CDR1 and CDR2: SQVTM and ANQGSEA. The CDR3 runs 16 residues. With V trimmed by 1 base and J by 7 bases, 10 bases remained unmatched. The CDR3 sequence: CSVEGLASGSVNEQFF. For the CDR3, the DNA is TGCAGCGTTGAAGGTCTGGCTAGCGGGAGTGTAAATGAGCAGTTCTTC.

The V call is TRBV19, the J call TRBJ1-1; TRBD1 matches 11 bases. The CDR3 has 17 residues. V lost 4 bases, J lost 1 base, and 8 bases stayed unmatched. Germline V lookup: CDR1 LNHDA, CDR2 SQIVND (reference sequence). The CDR3 DNA reads TGTGCCAGTAGTAGAGGGGACAGGGGGAGCGGGAACACTGAAGCTTTCTTT. Encoded protein: CASSRGDRGSGNTEAFF.

This clone was recorded a few times. This chain links TRBV4-1 with TRBJ1-1; D call uncertain. V gave up 1 base and J gave up 1 base, with 7 bases separating them. The CDR3 is 14 residues long. In germline, CDR1 is MGHRA, CDR2 YSYEKL. The CDR3 spells CASSQAGGNTEAFF. In DNA form, the CDR3 reads TGCGCCAGCAGCCAAGCTGGCGGGAACACTGAAGCTTTCTTT.

V and J are TRBV4-1 and TRBJ2-7; 7 positions match TRBD2. Near its end, the DNA agrees better with TRBJ2-5, so the J call may be wrong. This CDR3 comprises 18 residues. Germline lookup yields CDR1 MGHRA and CDR2 YSYEKL. The CDR3 bases are TGCGCCAGCAGCCAAGATCTGGGGGGAGGGCCAAGTTTGGAGACCCAGTACTTC. Its protein is CASSQDLGGGPSLETQYF.

V and J are TRBV13 and TRBJ2-3; the match to TRBD2 covers 12 bases. Unmatched junction bases numbered 13, after V lost 5 bases and J lost 4 bases. The length of the CDR3 is 18 residues. Per the germline V gene, CDR1 is PRHDT and CDR2 is FYEKMQ (reference sequence). The CDR3 protein is CASSPGTSGPTRADTQYF. The CDR3 bases are TGTGCCAGCAGCCCCGGGACTAGCGGGCCCACCCGCGCAGATACGCAGTATTTT.

V is TRBV11-2 and J is TRBJ2-7; 8 nucleotides match TRBD2. Germline assignment: CDR1 SGHAT and CDR2 FQNNGV. The V and J ends lost 5 bases and 5 bases, in that order; junction bases with no gene match: 11. The CDR3 has 15 residues. CDR3 in DNA: TGTGCCAGCAGCCGCCTTAGCGGGAAAGTCGACGAGCAGTACTTC. Protein product: CASSRLSGKVDEQYF.

The gene calls are TRBV4-2 and TRBJ2-2; the match to TRBD2 covers 9 bases. Per germline, CDR1 LGHNA and CDR2 YNFKEQ. The junction had 5 bases not matched to a gene; V was cut back by 5 bases and J by 4 bases. CDR3 length equals 15 residues. CDR3 amino acids: CASSSLAGSTGELFF. Written as DNA, the CDR3 is TGTGCCAGCAGCTCCCTAGCGGGAAGCACCGGGGAGCTGTTTTTT.

In this sample, this clone turned up once. The gene calls are TRBV6-4 and TRBJ2-6; weak D call: TRBD2 (6 bases). V lost 0 bases and J lost 1, with 7 bases in between. The germline gives CDR1 MRHNA, CDR2 SNTAGT. CDR3 length equals 16 residues. The CDR3: CASSDSSGSGANVLTF. The CDR3 DNA is TGTGCCAGCAGTGACTCGAGCGGGTCTGGGGCCAACGTCCTGACTTTC.

The chain joins TRBV2 to TRBJ2-1, with 7 bases that match TRBD2. The CDR3 has 15 residues. Germline V CDR1 and CDR2: SNHLY, FYNNEI. The trim removed 3 bases at V and 2 bases at J, leaving 4 bases unmatched. The CDR3 sequence: CASSDEGGTYNEQFF. Here the CDR3 DNA reads TGTGCCAGCAGTGACGAGGGAGGGACCTACAATGAGCAGTTCTTC.

This clone was seen once. V and J are TRBV12-5 and TRBJ2-7, with D possibly being TRBD1 (6 bases). CDR3 length: 14 residues. Germline CDR1 and CDR2: LGHNT and FRNRAP. The V and J ends lost 3 bases and 6 bases respectively, with 15 bases between them. CDR3 sequence (DNA): TGTGCTAGTGGTTTATTGGGGGCCGGTATCGAGCAGTACTTC. Translation gives CASGLLGAGIEQYF.

The rearrangement joins TRBV6-6 to TRBJ2-5; D possibly corresponds to TRBD2 (5 bases). The CDR3 is made up of 15 amino acids. Germline V CDR1 and CDR2: MNHNY, SVGAGI (reference sequence). Deletions cut 0 bases from V and 5 bases from J, with 13 bases between. CDR3 amino acids: CASSYSIGPGETQYF. The CDR3 bases are TGTGCCAGCAGTTACTCGATAGGCCCGGGGGAGACCCAGTACTTC.

The rearrangement joins TRBV6-1 to TRBJ2-5; TRBD2 might be the D (6 bases). Germline CDR1 is MNHNS and CDR2 is SASEGT. Trimming removed 8 bases at V and 5 bases at J, with 18 bases between. This CDR3 region has 14 residues. The CDR3 here is CASALRRATETQYF. CDR3 DNA: TGTGCCAGCGCCCTACGGAGGGCCACCGAGACCCAGTACTTC.

By its share, this clone is medium-sized. V and J are TRBV27 and TRBJ2-3; possible D gene TRBD1, 6 bases. From germline, CDR1 is MNHEY and CDR2 SMNVEV (reference sequence). The CDR3 runs 16 residues. Trimming took 4 bases from V and 2 from J, leaving 16 bases between them. CDR3 nucleotides: TGTGCCAGCAGTTCCGACCGGGACACCGACACAGATACGCAGTATTTT. Encoded protein: CASSSDRDTDTDTQYF.

V is TRBV18 and J is TRBJ2-7; no firm D call. Germline V gene sequence: CDR1 KGHSH, CDR2 LQKENI. This CDR3 has 9 residues. Trimming took 11 bases from V and 3 from J, leaving 5 bases between them. The chain's CDR3 is CALNYEQYF. The CDR3 DNA reads as TGTGCCCTAAACTACGAGCAGTACTTC.